These T cell receptor beta chains were read from a single sample in a study of T cells after yellow fever vaccination. Each CDR3 protein is one row after TCRdb ran MiXCR on the 5' RACE reads. The sample has a few hundred thousand distinct CDR3 sequences, about an eighth seen once. The sample consisted of CD4+ T cells sorted from PBMCs, taken 45 days after the yellow fever booster vaccination. All receptors come from a man under 40 who received the YFV17D yellow fever vaccine. The CDR3 runs from the conserved cysteine through the conserved F or W. The order of the fields is D gene, J gene, clone size, V gene, CDR3 DNA, CDR3 protein. D genes are given only for firm matches. Some rows mark clone size as missing; the rest say once, few, many or name a class of expanded clone.

>NA|TRBJ2-1|NA|TRBV5-1
TGCGCCAGCAAACATCAGGAATCCTACAATGAGCAGTTCTTC
CASKHQESYNEQFF
>NA|TRBJ2-7|once|TRBV30
TGTGCCTGGAGTATAGGGCCCCCATCCTACGAGCAGTACTTC
CAWSIGPPSYEQYF
>TRBD1|TRBJ2-7|few|TRBV29-1
TGCAGCGCCAAGACAGGGTACGAGCAGTACTTC
CSAKTGYEQYF
>TRBD2|TRBJ2-4|many|TRBV28
TGTGCCAGCAGGACTTCTAGCGGGGTGGACATTCAGTACTTC
CASRTSSGVDIQYF
>TRBD1|TRBJ1-1|few|TRBV20-1
TGCAGTGCTAGACCTACCGGGACAGGGGGCTACACTGAAGCTTTCTTT
CSARPTGTGGYTEAFF
>TRBD2|TRBJ2-1|NA|TRBV5-6
TGTGCCAGCAGCTTGGTGGCTAGCGGGAGGATCGATGAGCAGTTCTTC
CASSLVASGRIDEQFF
>TRBD2|TRBJ2-1|NA|TRBV7-9
TGTGCCAGCAGCGCACGACTAGCGGTCTACAATGAGCAGTTCTTC
CASSARLAVYNEQFF
>TRBD1|TRBJ1-1|few|TRBV20-1
TGCAGTGCTAGAGAGGGACAGGGAGATACTGAAGCTTTCTTT
CSAREGQGDTEAFF
>TRBD2|TRBJ2-3|NA|TRBV20-1
TGCAGTGCTAGAAATAGCGGGAGCACAGATACGCAGTATTTT
CSARNSGSTDTQYF
>TRBD2|TRBJ2-1|NA|TRBV5-1
TGCGCCAGCAGCACTAGCGGGGGGACTTACAATGAGCAGTTCTTC
CASSTSGGTYNEQFF
>NA|TRBJ1-6|many|TRBV6-5
TGTGCCAGCAGTTACTTCTATAATTCACCCCTCCACTTT
CASSYFYNSPLHF
>TRBD2|TRBJ2-1|NA|TRBV2
TGTGCCAGCAGGCGACTAGCGGGAAGCGATGAGCAGTTCTTC
CASRRLAGSDEQFF
>NA|TRBJ2-7|few|TRBV10-3
TGTGCCATCAGTGAGTTGGGACCGAGGGCGGTCTACGAGCAGTACTTC
CAISELGPRAVYEQYF
>NA|TRBJ2-6|few|TRBV7-2
TGTGCCAGCAGCTTAGGGGTCGGGGCCAACGTCCTGACTTTC
CASSLGVGANVLTF
>TRBD2|TRBJ2-7|NA|TRBV6-2/TRBV6-3
TGTGCCAGCAGTTACTCGGGAGGGTCGGGGTACGAGCAGTACTTC
CASSYSGGSGYEQYF
>NA|TRBJ2-7|NA|TRBV27
TGTGCCAGCAGTTTATCCCAGGGTCCCTCCTACGAGCAGTACTTC
CASSLSQGPSYEQYF
>TRBD1|TRBJ1-5|NA|TRBV12-3/TRBV12-4
TGTGCCAGCAGTCCCGGACAGGGGGTTTGGAGCAATCAGCCCCAGCATTTT
CASSPGQGVWSNQPQHF
>TRBD1|TRBJ2-3|NA|TRBV5-6
TGTGCCAGCAGCTTGGCGGGACAGGGCACAGATACGCAGTATTTT
CASSLAGQGTDTQYF
>TRBD2|TRBJ2-3|few|TRBV7-8
TGTGCCAGCAGCTCTCCTAGCGGGACCACAGATACGCAGTATTTT
CASSSPSGTTDTQYF
>NA|TRBJ2-1|few|TRBV7-2
TGTGCCAGCAGCTCGGGGTACAATGAGCAGTTCTTC
CASSSGYNEQFF
>NA|TRBJ2-7|NA|TRBV12-3/TRBV12-4
TGTGCCAGCAGCAGCGGCGGGGTAACCTACGAGCAGTACTTC
CASSSGGVTYEQYF
>NA|TRBJ2-7|few|TRBV6-4
TGTGCCAGCACCCCGGGTAGGGGGAAGAGCTCCTACGAGCAGTACTTC
CASTPGRGKSSYEQYF
>NA|TRBJ2-7|NA|TRBV15
TGTGCCACCAGCAGAGATCGGCCAGGAGGGGGGTCGCAGTACTTC
CATSRDRPGGGSQYF
>NA|TRBJ2-1|NA|TRBV9
TGTGCCAGCAGCCCCGAGCTGGGCGGGTGGGATAATGAGCAGTTCTTC
CASSPELGGWDNEQFF
>TRBD2|TRBJ2-3|NA|TRBV5-1
TGCGCCAGCAGCTTGAAGCTCGTGGCTAGCGGGAGGGCGTATACGCAGTATTTT
CASSLKLVASGRAYTQYF
>TRBD1|TRBJ2-7|few|TRBV10-3
TGTGCCACCCAGGGACAGGGTAGCTACGAGCAGTACTTC
CATQGQGSYEQYF
>NA|TRBJ2-3|NA|TRBV20-1
TGCAGTGCTAGTCCTGGGGGCTTGGAAGATACGCAGTATTTT
CSASPGGLEDTQYF
>TRBD1|TRBJ2-2|NA|TRBV7-2
TGTGCCAGCAGCTCGTCCGGGACAGGGAGCACCGGGGAGCTGTTTTTT
CASSSSGTGSTGELFF
>TRBD1|TRBJ2-5|few|TRBV24-1
TGTGCCACCAGTGACACGGGACAGGGGCGACGAGAGACCCAGTACTTC
CATSDTGQGRRETQYF
>NA|TRBJ1-4|NA|TRBV27
TGTGCCAGCAGTTTAGACCCTCGGGGGACTAATGAAAAACTGTTTTTT
CASSLDPRGTNEKLFF
>NA|TRBJ2-3|many|TRBV20-1
TGCAGTGCTAGATTCCTCGGGGGAAGGGGCACAGATACGCAGTATTTT
CSARFLGGRGTDTQYF
>NA|TRBJ1-1|few|TRBV7-2
TGTGCCAGCAGCAAAGCGGGGCAGTCTGAAGCTTTCTTT
CASSKAGQSEAFF
>NA|TRBJ1-1|few|TRBV29-1
TGCAGCGTTGTGTACTCGGGGGCGCGCACTGAAGCTTTCTTT
CSVVYSGARTEAFF
>TRBD2|TRBJ2-4|NA|TRBV28
TGTGCCAGCAGTTTGTCCCGCTTGGGGGGGGCCAAAAACATTCAGTACTTC
CASSLSRLGGAKNIQYF
>NA|TRBJ2-4|NA|TRBV6-1
TGTGCCAGCACATCCCTCGCCTCGGCCATTCAGTACTTC
CASTSLASAIQYF
>NA|TRBJ1-2|NA|TRBV7-8
TGTGCCAGCGGTCCGGAGTGGAACTATGGCTACACCTTC
CASGPEWNYGYTF
>TRBD1|TRBJ2-3|NA|TRBV10-3
TGTGCCATCAGCAGACAGGGGGGTACAGATACGCAGTATTTT
CAISRQGGTDTQYF
>TRBD1|TRBJ1-4|few|TRBV3-1
TGTGCCAGCAGCCAAGGAGGACAGGGCGATGAAAAACTGTTTTTT
CASSQGGQGDEKLFF
>NA|TRBJ2-7|NA|TRBV12-3/TRBV12-4
TGTGCCAGCAGCGAAGGGGAATACGAGCAGTACTTC
CASSEGEYEQYF
>TRBD1|TRBJ1-5|few|TRBV7-2
TGTGCCAGCAGCTTCAGGGGGGATCAGCCCCAGCATTTT
CASSFRGDQPQHF